What follows are 4 T cell receptor beta chains derived from one specimen sequenced in a study of T cell responses to AZD1222 COVID-19 vaccine. The assay was immunoSEQ multiplex PCR, and TCRdb's table has in-frame clones only and misses some. Of over 100,000 clones in the sample, just over 90% were seen once. This material consisted of peripheral blood, taken 28 days after the second AZD1222 dose. The receptor source for this set is an adult who received the AZD1222 COVID-19 vaccine.

J is TRBJ2-5 and V is TRBV3-1 (or the pseudogene TRBV3-2); tentatively, D is TRBD1 (6 bases). CDR1 and CDR2 from the germline V gene are LGHDT and YNNKEL (reference sequence). CDR3 length: 14 amino acids. Trimming cost V 4 bases and J 7 bases, with 16 bases left between them. CDR3 region: CASSPAGVTGTQYF. DNA for the CDR3: TGTGCCAGCAGCCCCGCAGGGGTTACGGGGACCCAGTACTTC.

The CDR3 nucleotides are TGTGCCAGCAGCTTGGGAGGGGGGCAGCAAGAGACCCAGTACTTC. It is translated as CASSLGGGQQETQYF. The rearrangement uses TRBV5-4 and TRBJ2-5; D might be TRBD1 or TRBD2, each matching 6 bases. V was clipped by 0 bases and J by 2 bases, with 11 bases between them. The CDR3 sequence is 15 residues long. Germline V gene data show CDR1 as SGHNT and CDR2 as YYREEE (reference sequence).

This clone has just a few counts. The chain links TRBV7-8 to TRBJ2-2; D is uncertain. Germline assignment: CDR1 SGHVS and CDR2 FQNEAQ. The CDR3 spans 14 residues. Deletions cut 3 bases from V and 5 bases from J, with 10 bases between. The CDR3 bases are TGTGCCAGCAGCTTTTATGGCGCGACCGGGGAGCTGTTTTTT. It is translated as CASSFYGATGELFF.

The sample holds one count of this clone. The V gene is TRBV2, the J gene TRBJ1-5; 9 bases are shared with TRBD1. In germline, CDR1 is SNHLY, CDR2 FYNNEI. CDR3 length: 15 amino acids. Unmatched junction bases numbered 10, after V lost 8 bases and J lost 5 bases. Here the CDR3 reads CASGTGLAGDQPQHF. Written as DNA, the CDR3 is TGTGCCAGCGGGACAGGGTTAGCGGGGGATCAGCCCCAGCATTTT.